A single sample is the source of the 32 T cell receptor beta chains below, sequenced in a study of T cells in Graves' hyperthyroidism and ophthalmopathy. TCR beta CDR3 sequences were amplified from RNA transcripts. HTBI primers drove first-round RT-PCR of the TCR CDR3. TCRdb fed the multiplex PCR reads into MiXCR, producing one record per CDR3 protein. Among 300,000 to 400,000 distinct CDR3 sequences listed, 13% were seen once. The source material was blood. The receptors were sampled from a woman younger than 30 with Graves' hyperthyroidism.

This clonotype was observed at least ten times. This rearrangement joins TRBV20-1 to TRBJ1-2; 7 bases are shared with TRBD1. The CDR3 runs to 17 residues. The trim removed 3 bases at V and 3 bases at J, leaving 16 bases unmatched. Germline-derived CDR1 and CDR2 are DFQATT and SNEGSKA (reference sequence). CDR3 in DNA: TGCAGTGCTAGCGACAGGGAGGGGGGCTCGTGGGACTATGGCTACACCTTC. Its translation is CSASDREGGSWDYGYTF.

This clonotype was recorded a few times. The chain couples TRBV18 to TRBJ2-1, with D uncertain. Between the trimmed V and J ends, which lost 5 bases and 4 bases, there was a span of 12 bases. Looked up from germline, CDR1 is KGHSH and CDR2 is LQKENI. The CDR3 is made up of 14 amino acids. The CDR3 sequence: CASSARTGYNEQFF. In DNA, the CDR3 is TGTGCCAGCTCAGCGAGGACCGGATACAATGAGCAGTTCTTC.

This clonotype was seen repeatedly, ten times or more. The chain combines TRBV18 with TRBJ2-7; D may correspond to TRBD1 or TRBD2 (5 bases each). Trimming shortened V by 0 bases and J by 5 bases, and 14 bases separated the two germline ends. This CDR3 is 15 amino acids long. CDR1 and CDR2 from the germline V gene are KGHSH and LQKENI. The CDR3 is CASSPPQGAWDEQYF. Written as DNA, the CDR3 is TGTGCCAGCTCACCACCGCAGGGAGCTTGGGACGAGCAGTACTTC.

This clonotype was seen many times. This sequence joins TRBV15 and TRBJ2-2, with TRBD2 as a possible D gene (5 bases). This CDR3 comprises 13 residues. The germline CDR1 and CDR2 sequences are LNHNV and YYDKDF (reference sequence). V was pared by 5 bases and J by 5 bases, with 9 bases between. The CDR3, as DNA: TGTGCCACCAGCTCGCGGACTACCGGGGAGCTGTTTTTT. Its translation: CATSSRTTGELFF.

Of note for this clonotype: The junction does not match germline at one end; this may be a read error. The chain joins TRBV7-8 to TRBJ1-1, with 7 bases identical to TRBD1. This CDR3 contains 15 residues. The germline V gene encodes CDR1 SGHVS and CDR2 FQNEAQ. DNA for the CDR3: TGTGGCAGCAGCTTGAAAAGGGGGCCTCGAGCTGAAGCTTTCTTT. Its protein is CGSSLKRGPRAEAFF. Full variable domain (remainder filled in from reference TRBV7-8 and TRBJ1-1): GAGVSQSPRYKVAKRGQDVALRCDPISGHVSLFWYQQALGQGPEFLTYFQNEAQLDKSGLPSDRFFAERPEGSVSTLKIQRTQQEDSAVYLCGSSLKRGPRAEAFFGQGTRLTVV.

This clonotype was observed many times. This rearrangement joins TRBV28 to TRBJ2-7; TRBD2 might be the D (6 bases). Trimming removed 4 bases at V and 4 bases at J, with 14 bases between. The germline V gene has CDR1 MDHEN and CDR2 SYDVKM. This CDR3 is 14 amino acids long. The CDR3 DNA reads TGTGCCAGCAGTTCCCCGGGGGAGTCTTACGAGCAGTACTTC. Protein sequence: CASSSPGESYEQYF.

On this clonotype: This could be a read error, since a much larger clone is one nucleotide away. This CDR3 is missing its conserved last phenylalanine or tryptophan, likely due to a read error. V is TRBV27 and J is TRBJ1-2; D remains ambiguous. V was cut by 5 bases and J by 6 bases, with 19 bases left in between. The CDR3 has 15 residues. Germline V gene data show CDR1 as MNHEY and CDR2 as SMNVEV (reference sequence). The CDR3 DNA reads TGTGCCAGCAGTAACGGACGGGTACTTGCAGATGGCTACACCCTC. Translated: CASSNGRVLADGYTL.

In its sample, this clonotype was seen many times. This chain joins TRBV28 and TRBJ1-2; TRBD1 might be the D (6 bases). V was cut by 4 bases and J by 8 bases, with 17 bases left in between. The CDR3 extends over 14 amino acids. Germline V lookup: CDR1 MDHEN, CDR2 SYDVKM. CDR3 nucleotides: TGTGCCAGCAGTTGGGGATTAGGGGGTAGAGGCTACACCTTC. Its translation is CASSWGLGGRGYTF.

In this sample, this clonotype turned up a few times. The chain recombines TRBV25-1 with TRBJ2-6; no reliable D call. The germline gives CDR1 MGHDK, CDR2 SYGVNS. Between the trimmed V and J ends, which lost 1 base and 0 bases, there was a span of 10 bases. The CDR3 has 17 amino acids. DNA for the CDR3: TGTGCCAGCAGTGAATTATCTCTCAGCTCTGGGGCCAACGTCCTGACTTTC. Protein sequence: CASSELSLSSGANVLTF.

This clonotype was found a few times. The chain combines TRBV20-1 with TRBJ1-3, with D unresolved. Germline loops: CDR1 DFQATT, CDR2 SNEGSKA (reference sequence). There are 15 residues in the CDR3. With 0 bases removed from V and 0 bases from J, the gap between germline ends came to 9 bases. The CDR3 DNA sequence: TGCAGTGCTAGAGATCGGCGGCACTCTGGAAACACCATATATTTT. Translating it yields CSARDRRHSGNTIYF.

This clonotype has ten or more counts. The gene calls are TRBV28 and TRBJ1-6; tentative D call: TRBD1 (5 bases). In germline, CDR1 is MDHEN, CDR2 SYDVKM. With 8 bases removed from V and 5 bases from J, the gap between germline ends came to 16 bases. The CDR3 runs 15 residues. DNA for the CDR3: TGTGCCAGCGGGACGGGGGGATACCATAATTCACCCCTCCACTTT. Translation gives CASGTGGYHNSPLHF.

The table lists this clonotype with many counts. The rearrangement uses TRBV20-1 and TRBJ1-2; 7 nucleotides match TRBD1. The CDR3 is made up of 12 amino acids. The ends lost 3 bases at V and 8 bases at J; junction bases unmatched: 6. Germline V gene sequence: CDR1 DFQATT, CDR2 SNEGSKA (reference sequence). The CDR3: CSASQGGEGYTF. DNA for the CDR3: TGCAGTGCTAGCCAGGGGGGCGAGGGCTACACCTTC.

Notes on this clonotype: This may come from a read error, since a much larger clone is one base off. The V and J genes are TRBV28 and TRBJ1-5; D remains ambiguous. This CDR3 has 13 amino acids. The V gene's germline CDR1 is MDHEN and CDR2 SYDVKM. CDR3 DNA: TGTGCCAGCAGTTTTGGGCAGTACCAGCCCCGGCATTTT. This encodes CASSFGQYQPRHF.

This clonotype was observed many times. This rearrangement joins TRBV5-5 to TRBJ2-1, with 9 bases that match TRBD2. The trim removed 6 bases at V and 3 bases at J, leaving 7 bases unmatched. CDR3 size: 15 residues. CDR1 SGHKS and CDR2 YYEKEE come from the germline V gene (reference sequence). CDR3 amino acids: CASTTSGRLYNEQFF. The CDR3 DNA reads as TGTGCCAGCACGACGAGCGGGAGGCTCTACAATGAGCAGTTCTTC. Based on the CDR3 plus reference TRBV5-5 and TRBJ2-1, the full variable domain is DAGVTQSPTHLIKTRGQQVTLRCSPISGHKSVSWYQQVLGQGPQFIFQYYEKEERGRGNFPDRFSARQFPNYSSELNVNALLLGDSALYLCASTTSGRLYNEQFFGPGTRLTVL.

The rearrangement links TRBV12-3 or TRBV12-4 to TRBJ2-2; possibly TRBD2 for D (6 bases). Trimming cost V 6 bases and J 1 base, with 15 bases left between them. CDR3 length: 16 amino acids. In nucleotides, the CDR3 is TGTGCCAGCAGCTTGTCGACTAGGAGGAACACCGGGGAGCTGTTTTTT. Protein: CASSLSTRRNTGELFF.

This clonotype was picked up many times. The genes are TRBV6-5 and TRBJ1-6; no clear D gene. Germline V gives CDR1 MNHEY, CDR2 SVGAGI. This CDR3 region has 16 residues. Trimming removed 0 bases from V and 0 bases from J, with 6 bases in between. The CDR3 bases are TGTGCCAGCAGTTACTCGATCAGCTCCTATAATTCACCCCTCCACTTT. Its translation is CASSYSISSYNSPLHF.

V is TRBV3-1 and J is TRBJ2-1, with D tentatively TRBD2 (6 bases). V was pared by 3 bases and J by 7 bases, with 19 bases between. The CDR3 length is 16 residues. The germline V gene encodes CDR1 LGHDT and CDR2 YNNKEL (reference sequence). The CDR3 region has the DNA TGTGCCAGCAGCCAGCCCGGGGGAGGTCTCGGAAATGAGCAGTTCTTC. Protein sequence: CASSQPGGGLGNEQFF.

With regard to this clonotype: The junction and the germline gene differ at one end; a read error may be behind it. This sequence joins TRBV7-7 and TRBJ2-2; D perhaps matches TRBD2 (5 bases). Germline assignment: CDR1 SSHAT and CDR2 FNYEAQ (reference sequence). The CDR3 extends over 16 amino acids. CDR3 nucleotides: TGTGCTAGCAGCGCTTCGACGGGGACGAACACCGGGGAGCTGTTTTTT. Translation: CASSASTGTNTGELFF.

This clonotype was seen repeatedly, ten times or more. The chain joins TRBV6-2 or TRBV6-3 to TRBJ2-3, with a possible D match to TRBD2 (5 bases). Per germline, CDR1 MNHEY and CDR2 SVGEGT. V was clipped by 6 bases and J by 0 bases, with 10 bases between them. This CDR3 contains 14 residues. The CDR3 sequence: CASRLAESTDTQYF. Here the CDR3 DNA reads TGTGCCAGCAGGCTAGCAGAGAGCACAGATACGCAGTATTTT.

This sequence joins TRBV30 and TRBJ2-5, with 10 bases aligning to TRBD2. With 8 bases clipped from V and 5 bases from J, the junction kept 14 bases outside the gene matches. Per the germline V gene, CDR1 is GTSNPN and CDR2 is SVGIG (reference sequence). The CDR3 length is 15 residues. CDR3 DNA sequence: TGTGCCCTAACCTTAAGCGGGAGGGCTTGGGAGACCCAGTACTTC. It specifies CALTLSGRAWETQYF.

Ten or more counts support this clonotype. This CDR3 is CASTLDQAFQETQYF. CDR3 bases: TGCGCCAGCACCCTTGATCAGGCTTTCCAAGAGACCCAGTACTTC. V gene TRBV5-1 combines with J gene TRBJ2-5, with D uncertain. Germline V CDR1 and CDR2: SGHRS, YFSETQ. This CDR3 region has 15 residues. Trimming pared 6 bases from V and 1 base from J, leaving 16 bases between.

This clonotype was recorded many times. The DNA of the CDR3 is TGTGCCAGCTCACGGGACGAGAACACTGAAGCTTTCTTT. Translated: CASSRDENTEAFF. V is TRBV18 and J is TRBJ1-1, with a weak D call TRBD1 (5 bases). Germline V gene data show CDR1 as KGHSH and CDR2 as LQKENI. This CDR3 comprises 13 residues. Trimming removed 4 bases at V and 1 base at J, with 7 bases between.

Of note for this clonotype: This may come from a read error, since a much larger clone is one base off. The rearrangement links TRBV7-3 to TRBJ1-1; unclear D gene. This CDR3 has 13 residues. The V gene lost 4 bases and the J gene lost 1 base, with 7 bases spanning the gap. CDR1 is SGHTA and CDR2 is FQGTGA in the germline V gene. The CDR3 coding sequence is TGTGCCAGCAGCTCGCCGGAGAACACTGAAGCTTTCTTT. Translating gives CASSSPENTEAFF.

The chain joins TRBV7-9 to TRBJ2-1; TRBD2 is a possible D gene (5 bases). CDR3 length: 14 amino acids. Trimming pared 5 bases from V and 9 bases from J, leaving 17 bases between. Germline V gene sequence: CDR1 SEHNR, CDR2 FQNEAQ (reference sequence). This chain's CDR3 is CASSPGEAWVEQFF. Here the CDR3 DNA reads TGTGCCAGCAGCCCCGGGGAAGCGTGGGTTGAGCAGTTCTTC.

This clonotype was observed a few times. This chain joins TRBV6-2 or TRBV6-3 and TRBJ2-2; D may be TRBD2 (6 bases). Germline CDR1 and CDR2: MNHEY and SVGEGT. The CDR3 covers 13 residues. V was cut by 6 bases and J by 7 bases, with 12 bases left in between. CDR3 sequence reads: CASSRAGSGELFF. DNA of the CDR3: TGTGCCAGCAGCCGGGCGGGGAGCGGGGAGCTGTTTTTT.

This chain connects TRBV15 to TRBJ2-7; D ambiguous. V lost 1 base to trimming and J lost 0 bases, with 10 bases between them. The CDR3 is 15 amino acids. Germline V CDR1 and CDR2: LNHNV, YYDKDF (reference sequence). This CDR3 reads CATSRGQESSYEQYF. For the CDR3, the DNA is TGTGCCACCAGCAGAGGCCAGGAGAGCTCCTACGAGCAGTACTTC.

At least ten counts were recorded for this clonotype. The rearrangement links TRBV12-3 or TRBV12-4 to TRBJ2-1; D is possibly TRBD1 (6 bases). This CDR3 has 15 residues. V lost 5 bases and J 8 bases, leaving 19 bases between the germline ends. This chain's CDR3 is CASSPLAQGWHEQFF. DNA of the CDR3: TGTGCCAGCAGTCCTTTGGCGCAGGGGTGGCATGAGCAGTTCTTC.

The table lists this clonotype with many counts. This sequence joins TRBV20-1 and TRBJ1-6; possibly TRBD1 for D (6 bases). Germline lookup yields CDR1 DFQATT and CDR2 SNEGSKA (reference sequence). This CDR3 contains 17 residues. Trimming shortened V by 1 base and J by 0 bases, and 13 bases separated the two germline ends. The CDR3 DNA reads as TGCAGTGCTAGAGCCCGGGACAAAAGCTCCTATAATTCACCCCTCCACTTT. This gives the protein CSARARDKSSYNSPLHF.

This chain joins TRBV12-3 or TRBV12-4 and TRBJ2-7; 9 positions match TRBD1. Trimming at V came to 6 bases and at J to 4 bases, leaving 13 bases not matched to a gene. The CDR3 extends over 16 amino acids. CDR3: CASSLTGGTGDYEQYF. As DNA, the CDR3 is TGTGCCAGCAGCCTTACAGGGGGCACCGGGGATTACGAGCAGTACTTC.

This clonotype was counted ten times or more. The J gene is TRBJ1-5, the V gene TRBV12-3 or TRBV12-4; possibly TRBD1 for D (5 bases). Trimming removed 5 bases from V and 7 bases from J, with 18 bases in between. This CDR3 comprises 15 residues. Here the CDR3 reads CASSPPGRPAQPQHF. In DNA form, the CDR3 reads TGTGCCAGCAGTCCCCCAGGGAGGCCCGCCCAGCCCCAGCATTTT.

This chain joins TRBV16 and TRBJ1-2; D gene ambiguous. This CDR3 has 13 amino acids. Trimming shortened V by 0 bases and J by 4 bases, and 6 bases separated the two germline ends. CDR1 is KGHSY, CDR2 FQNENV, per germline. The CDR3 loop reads CASSQSTGYGYTF. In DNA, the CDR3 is TGTGCCAGCAGCCAATCGACGGGCTATGGCTACACCTTC. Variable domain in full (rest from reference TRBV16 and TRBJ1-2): GEEVAQTPKHLVRGEGQKAKLYCAPIKGHSYVFWYQQVLKNEFKFLISFQNENVFDETGMPKERFSAKCLPNSPCSLEIQATKLEDSAVYFCASSQSTGYGYTFGSGTRLTVV.

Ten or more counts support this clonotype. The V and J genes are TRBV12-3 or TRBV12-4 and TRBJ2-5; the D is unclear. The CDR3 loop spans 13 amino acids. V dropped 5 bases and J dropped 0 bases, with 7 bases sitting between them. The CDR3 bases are TGTGCCAGCAGTCTGACTTACCAAGAGACCCAGTACTTC. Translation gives CASSLTYQETQYF.